The source of this TCR beta chain is a study of blood T cells in healthy people across ages. Germline lookup yields CDR1 MNHEY and CDR2 SMNVEV (reference sequence). The CDR3 is 13 residues long. The ends were cut back, 3 bases at V and 4 bases at J, with 9 bases in the middle. Isolation recovered at least 6.5 million PBMCs from every sample. The second PCR ran about 6 to 12 cycles with a sample-barcoded 5' primer and J-beta primers. Per sample, CDR3-containing paired-end reads numbered at least 2.5 million. Via MiXCR, TCRdb re-called the 5' RACE reads, giving one row per CDR3 protein. The profile shows roughly 570,000 distinct CDR3 sequences, approximately 25% of them singletons.

The V and J genes are TRBV27 and TRBJ1-2, with a tentative D call TRBD1 (5 bases). Sequenced input: blood. The sequence derives from a woman between 70 and 85 years old in good health. The CDR3: CASSFQGSYGYTF. The DNA of the CDR3 is TGTGCCAGCAGTTTTCAGGGAAGCTATGGCTACACCTTC.